The sequence of this TCR beta chain was determined in a study of immune heterogeneity within non-small cell lung tumors (dated 2018 in TCRdb). At the level of the whole study: By histology, the tumors were 4 squamous cell carcinomas, roughly 11 non-squamous carcinomas and 1 tumor not otherwise specified. Whole-exome sequencing, RNA-seq and TCR beta repertoire sequencing were combined for multiple spatially distinct regions from each NSCLC tumor so that intratumoral immune heterogeneity could be examined. TCR repertoires were analyzed from 57 tumor loci of around 15 patients, while transcriptome data covered only 40 to 50 loci from more than 10 patients. For mutant peptides 8 to 11 amino acids long, netMHCpan-3.0 predicted neoantigen binding to the HLA alleles of each patient. General study outcomes and caveats: Local tumor mutational burden and local T-cell repertoire clonality had a statistically significant but moderate positive correlation (R roughly 0.3). High-frequency TCR beta clonotypes were largely distinct between individual patients. Within a patient, identical dominant CDR3B clonotypes were found to recur across loci, yet unique high-frequency clones were also harbored in different tumor locations.

The TCR beta CDR3 region was amplified with a multiplex PCR system whose first round of approximately 10 cycles used 32 V-gene forward primers and 13 J-gene reverse primers. First-round PCR used a QIAGEN Multiplex PCR Kit, and primer sequences were filed in Chinese patent CN105087789A. A second PCR round added Illumina universal primers using the Phusion High-Fidelity PCR Kit. The TCR libraries underwent paired-end sequencing with a read length of 151 bp on the Illumina HiSeq X Ten platform. From the authors' description of their analysis: Reads lacking multiplex PCR primers were removed with Cutadapt, read pairs were merged with PEAR, and CDR3 regions were called with MiXCR default settings. Repertoire diversity used Shannon entropy, and clonality was computed as one minus Shannon entropy divided by ln of productive unique sequence count. A clonotype counted as a dominant or high-frequency T-cell clone when its frequency was 0.5% or higher. TCRdb trimmed public reads at Q25 via fastp, called clones via MiXCR and kept in-frame beta chains. Each entry merges the rows of one CDR3 protein and shows their most common DNA and genes. The V and J calls reflect TCRdb's pipeline rather than the authors' work. The sample table records 12,000 to 15,000 distinct CDR3 sequences; over 25% of these occur just once. Of the sample, 13% to 15% falls within the top ten clones.

CDR1 MNHNS and CDR2 SASEGT were looked up in the germline V gene. Its CDR3 holds 16 amino acids, cysteine through phenylalanine. Only the CDR3 DNA stays, 48 bases, in frame from base 1. Deletion took 0 bases off V and 6 bases off J, with a span of 15 bases between the germline ends. Genomic DNA was extracted from bulk tumor tissue and used as the TCR template, and 600 ng gDNA was amplified per sample. Multiple biopsies per primary tumor were taken during surgery, spaced as far apart as possible within the tumor mass. The study cohort was described as untreated, and patients were newly diagnosed NSCLC cases undergoing curative surgery. The donor group was made up of 15 newly diagnosed non-small cell lung cancer patients undergoing surgery with curative intent. Resected tumor masses were reviewed by two independent pathologists. Sequencing was performed only on DNA and RNA samples of high quality. This clonotype was detected ten times or more. There is no known antigen for this receptor. No base quality information exists; no much larger clone differs at one position.

This TCR came from a woman aged 50 to 60 with non-small cell lung cancer. The chain was built from TRBV6-1 and TRBJ1-5; no D gene is confidently identified. Material for sequencing was lung tumor tissue. The DNA sequence reads TGTGCCAGCAGTGAAGCAAACGGGGTTTGGGTTCAGCCCCAGCATTTT. Its protein reads: CASSEANGVWVQPQHF.